This is a list of T cell receptor beta chains from one sample in a study of blood T cells in healthy people across ages. TCRdb fed the 5' RACE reads into MiXCR, producing one record per CDR3 protein. The table shows around 1,500,000 distinct CDR3 sequences, with about 43% occurring only once. Sequenced: blood. These receptors were taken from a woman younger than 35 in good health. Each CDR3 is given with its conserved first and last residue. A D gene is named only where the DNA matches it firmly. Clone size is not always given. Where it is, it says once, few, many or a class for expanded clones.

clone_size,v_call,d_call,j_call,cdr3_aa,cdr3_nt
NA,TRBV20-1,NA,TRBJ1-1,CSASIQLNTEAFF,TGCAGTGCTAGCATACAGTTGAACACTGAAGCTTTCTTT
few,TRBV4-1,TRBD1,TRBJ1-1,CASSQGWTGGASTEAFF,TGCGCCAGCAGCCAAGGCTGGACAGGGGGCGCCAGCACTGAAGCTTTCTTT
few,TRBV4-1,NA,TRBJ1-4,CASSPIEGYGEKLFF,TGCGCCAGCAGTCCGATCGAGGGGTACGGGGAAAAACTGTTTTTT
once,TRBV6-1,NA,TRBJ2-7,CASKSIQGAPKLDEQYF,TGTGCCAGCAAATCGATACAGGGTGCTCCCAAATTGGACGAGCAGTACTTC
NA,TRBV6-1,NA,TRBJ2-7,CASSATATTYEQYF,TGTGCCAGCAGTGCGACAGCAACAACCTACGAGCAGTACTTC
NA,TRBV4-1,NA,TRBJ2-3,CASSQDVGTDTQYF,TGCGCCAGCAGCCAAGATGTCGGCACAGATACGCAGTATTTT
few,TRBV12-3/TRBV12-4,TRBD2,TRBJ2-5,CASSTRTSGQETQYF,TGTGCCAGCAGTACTCGGACTAGCGGGCAAGAGACCCAGTACTTC
few,TRBV27,NA,TRBJ2-1,CASSLSINEQFF,TGTGCCAGCAGTCTGTCAATCAATGAGCAGTTCTTC
NA,TRBV12-3/TRBV12-4,TRBD2,TRBJ2-1,CASSLGLAGGRNEQFF,TGTGCCAGCAGTTTAGGGCTAGCGGGGGGGCGGAATGAGCAGTTCTTC
NA,TRBV4-1,NA,TRBJ1-4,CASSQGLLTGNNEKLFF,TGCGCCAGCAGCCAAGGCCTCCTCACAGGCAATAATGAAAAACTGTTTTTT
NA,TRBV5-1,TRBD1,TRBJ2-7,CASRPRDSSNEQYF,TGCGCCAGCAGGCCCCGGGACAGCTCTAACGAGCAGTACTTC
few,TRBV12-3/TRBV12-4,NA,TRBJ1-2,CASSLRQTTWYGYTF,TGTGCCAGCAGCCTGAGACAGACGACATGGTATGGCTACACCTTC
NA,TRBV5-1,TRBD1,TRBJ2-3,CASSPQGQGTDTQYF,TGCGCCAGCAGCCCACAAGGACAGGGAACAGATACGCAGTATTTT
NA,TRBV12-5,NA,TRBJ2-3,CAPNRATNTQYF,TGTGCCCCGAACAGGGCGACGAATACGCAGTATTTT
NA,TRBV4-1,NA,TRBJ2-2,CASTWDSRNTGELFF,TGCGCCAGCACATGGGACTCTCGGAACACCGGGGAGCTGTTTTTT
once,TRBV2,NA,TRBJ1-5,CASSEVFWDGNQPQHF,TGTGCCAGCAGTGAAGTCTTCTGGGACGGCAATCAGCCCCAGCATTTT
NA,TRBV20-1,NA,TRBJ2-7,CSARDTVRQEYGQYF,TGCAGTGCTAGAGATACTGTGAGACAAGAATACGGGCAGTACTTC
NA,TRBV5-5,NA,TRBJ2-7,CARRQKLPGDRNPQYF,TGTGCCAGGCGACAAAAGCTTCCAGGGGACCGAAACCCTCAGTACTTC
few,TRBV29-1,TRBD1,TRBJ1-4,CSVAGTGVEELFF,TGCAGCGTCGCCGGGACAGGGGTGGAGGAACTGTTTTTT
NA,TRBV6-1,TRBD1,TRBJ2-7,CASSPRFPGQASYEQYF,TGTGCCAGCAGTCCCCGTTTCCCCGGACAGGCCTCCTACGAGCAGTACTTC
NA,TRBV6-7,NA,TRBJ2-7,CASSPPVTPTEQYF,TGTGCCAGCAGTCCCCCAGTTACCCCTACAGAGCAGTACTTC
NA,TRBV14,NA,TRBJ1-2,CASSQEYKGGNYGYTF,TGTGCCAGCAGCCAAGAATACAAAGGAGGGAACTATGGCTACACCTTC
few,TRBV25-1,NA,TRBJ2-3,CASSNGWRGGDTQYF,TGTGCCAGCAGTAATGGCTGGAGGGGCGGAGATACGCAGTATTTT
few,TRBV27,TRBD1,TRBJ2-3,CASRDRGLTDTQYF,TGTGCCAGCAGAGACAGGGGGCTAACAGATACGCAGTATTTT
NA,TRBV21-1,NA,TRBJ1-2,CASSKAVKARLPNYGYTF,TGTGCCAGCAGCAAAGCGGTCAAGGCACGGCTTCCCAACTATGGCTACACCTTC
few,TRBV12-5,TRBD1,TRBJ2-5,CASGPGTGNSVQYF,TGTGCTAGTGGTCCCGGGACAGGAAATTCAGTGCAGTACTTC
NA,TRBV5-5,TRBD1,TRBJ2-3,CASSRGTGGRVDTQYF,TGTGCCAGCAGCCGTGGGACAGGGGGGCGCGTAGATACGCAGTATTTT
NA,TRBV13,NA,TRBJ2-3,CASSLGALDTDTQYF,TGTGCCAGCAGCTTAGGGGCGCTAGACACAGATACGCAGTATTTT
few,TRBV27,NA,TRBJ1-1,CASSKTITDLNTEAFF,TGTGCCAGCAGCAAAACTATTACGGACCTGAACACTGAAGCTTTCTTT
few,TRBV7-8,NA,TRBJ2-7,CASSLDAAPGLKQYF,TGTGCCAGCAGCTTAGACGCAGCCCCGGGGTTGAAGCAGTACTTC
NA,TRBV14,TRBD1,TRBJ2-7,CASSHLDRAYEQYF,TGTGCCAGCAGCCACCTAGACAGGGCCTACGAGCAGTACTTC
few,TRBV11-2,TRBD1,TRBJ2-7,CASSLGARGQEYF,TGTGCCAGCAGCTTAGGGGCTCGGGGACAGGAGTACTTC
few,TRBV29-1,NA,TRBJ1-2,CSDAPGYTF,TGCAGCGACGCTCCGGGCTACACCTTC
NA,TRBV4-3,NA,TRBJ2-7,CASSQDSSGRSSYEQYF,TGCGCCAGCAGCCAAGATAGTAGCGGCAGGAGCTCCTACGAGCAGTACTTC